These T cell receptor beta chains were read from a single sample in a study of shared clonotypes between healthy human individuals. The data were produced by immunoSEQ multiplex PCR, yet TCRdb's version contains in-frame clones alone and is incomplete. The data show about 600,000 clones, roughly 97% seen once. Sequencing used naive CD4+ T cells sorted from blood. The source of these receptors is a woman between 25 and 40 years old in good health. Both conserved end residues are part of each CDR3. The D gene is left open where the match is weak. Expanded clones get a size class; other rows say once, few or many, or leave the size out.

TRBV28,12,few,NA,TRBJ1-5,CASSWGRQPQHF,TGTGCCAGCAGTTGGGGTAGGCAGCCCCAGCATTTT
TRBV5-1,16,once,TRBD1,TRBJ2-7,CASRPARQGGLYEQYF,TGCGCCAGCAGGCCTGCAAGACAGGGGGGACTCTACGAGCAGTACTTC
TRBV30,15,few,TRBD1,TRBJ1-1,CAWRDPTGDRTEAFF,TGTGCCTGGAGAGACCCGACAGGGGATCGGACTGAAGCTTTCTTT
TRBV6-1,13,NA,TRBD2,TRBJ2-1,CASMGLAGNEQFF,TGTGCCAGCATGGGACTAGCGGGAAATGAGCAGTTCTTC
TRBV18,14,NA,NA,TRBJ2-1,CASSPPSSYNEQFF,TGTGCCAGCTCACCACCCTCGTCCTACAATGAGCAGTTCTTC
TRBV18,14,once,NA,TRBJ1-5,CATRSVGRNQPQHF,TGTGCCACCCGGTCGGTAGGGCGCAATCAGCCCCAGCATTTT
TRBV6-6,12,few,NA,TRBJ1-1,CASSFESTEAFF,TGTGCCAGCAGTTTCGAGAGCACTGAAGCTTTCTTT
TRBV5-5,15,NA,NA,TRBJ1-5,CASSLVSGVYQPQHF,TGTGCCAGCAGCTTGGTCAGCGGAGTCTATCAGCCCCAGCATTTT
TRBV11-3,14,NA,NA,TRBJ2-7,CASSSRTSPYEQYF,TGTGCCAGCAGCTCCCGGACTTCCCCTTACGAGCAGTACTTC
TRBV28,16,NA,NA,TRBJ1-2,CASSSHIVPETDGYTF,TGTGCCAGCAGTTCCCATATCGTTCCAGAGACGGATGGCTACACCTTC
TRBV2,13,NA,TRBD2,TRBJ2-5,CASSGLARETQYF,TGTGCCAGCAGTGGACTAGCCCGGGAGACCCAGTACTTC
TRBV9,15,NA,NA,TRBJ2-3,CASSVADYGTDTQYF,TGTGCCAGCAGCGTAGCAGACTACGGCACAGATACGCAGTATTTT
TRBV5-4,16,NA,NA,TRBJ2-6,CASSSPLGSGANVLTF,TGTGCCAGCAGCTCCCCGTTGGGATCTGGGGCCAACGTCCTGACTTTC
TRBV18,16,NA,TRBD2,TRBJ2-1,CASSTYSGGTYNEQFF,TGTGCCAGCTCAACCTATAGCGGGGGAACCTACAATGAGCAGTTCTTC
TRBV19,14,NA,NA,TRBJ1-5,CASSIRTDNQPQHF,TGTGCCAGTAGTATTCGGACAGACAATCAGCCCCAGCATTTT
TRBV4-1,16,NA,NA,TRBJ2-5,CASSQDQWMIQETQYF,TGCGCCAGCAGCCAAGATCAGTGGATGATACAAGAGACCCAGTACTTC
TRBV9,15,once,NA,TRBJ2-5,CASSPPRALQETQYF,TGTGCCAGCAGCCCCCCGAGGGCCCTCCAAGAGACCCAGTACTTC
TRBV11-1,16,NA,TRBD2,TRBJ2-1,CASSSRLAGRYNEQFF,TGTGCCAGCAGCTCACGACTAGCGGGAAGGTACAATGAGCAGTTCTTC
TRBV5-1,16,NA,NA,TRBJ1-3,CASSLEPGDGGNTIYF,TGCGCCAGCAGCTTGGAGCCGGGGGACGGAGGAAACACCATATATTTT